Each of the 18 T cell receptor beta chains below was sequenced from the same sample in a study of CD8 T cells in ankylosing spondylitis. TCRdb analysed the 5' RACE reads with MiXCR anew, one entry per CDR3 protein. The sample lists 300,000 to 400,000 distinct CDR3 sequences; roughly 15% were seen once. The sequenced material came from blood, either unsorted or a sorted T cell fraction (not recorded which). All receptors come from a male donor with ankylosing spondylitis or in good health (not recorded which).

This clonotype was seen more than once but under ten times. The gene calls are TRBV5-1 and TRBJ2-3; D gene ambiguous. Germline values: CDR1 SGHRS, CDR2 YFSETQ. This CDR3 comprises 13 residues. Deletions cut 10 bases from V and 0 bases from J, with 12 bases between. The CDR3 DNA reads TGCGCCGTACGGACCCCAAGCACAGATACGCAGTATTTT. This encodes CAVRTPSTDTQYF.

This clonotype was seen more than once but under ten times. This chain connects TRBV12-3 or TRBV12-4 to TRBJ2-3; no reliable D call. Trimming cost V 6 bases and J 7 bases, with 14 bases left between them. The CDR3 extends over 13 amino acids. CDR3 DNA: TGTGCCAGCAGCCTCGCCCATGCAAATACGCAGTATTTT. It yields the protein CASSLAHANTQYF.

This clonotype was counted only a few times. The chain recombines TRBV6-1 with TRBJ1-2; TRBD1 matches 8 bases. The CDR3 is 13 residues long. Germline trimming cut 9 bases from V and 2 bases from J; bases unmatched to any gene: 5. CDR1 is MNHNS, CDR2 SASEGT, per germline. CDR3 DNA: TGTGCCAGTGACAGGGGCCTCAACTATGGCTACACCTTC. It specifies CASDRGLNYGYTF.

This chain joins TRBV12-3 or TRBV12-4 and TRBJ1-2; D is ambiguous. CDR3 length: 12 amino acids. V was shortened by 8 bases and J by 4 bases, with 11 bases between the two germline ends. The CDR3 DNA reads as TGTGCCAGCGGGAGACCAGGCTATGGCTACACCTTC. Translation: CASGRPGYGYTF.

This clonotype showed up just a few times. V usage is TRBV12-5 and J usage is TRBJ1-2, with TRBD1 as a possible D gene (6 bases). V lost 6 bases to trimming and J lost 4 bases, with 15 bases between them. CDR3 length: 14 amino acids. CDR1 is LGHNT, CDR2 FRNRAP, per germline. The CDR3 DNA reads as TGTGCTAGTGGAATCACAGGGTCAGGCTATGGCTACACCTTC. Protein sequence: CASGITGSGYGYTF.

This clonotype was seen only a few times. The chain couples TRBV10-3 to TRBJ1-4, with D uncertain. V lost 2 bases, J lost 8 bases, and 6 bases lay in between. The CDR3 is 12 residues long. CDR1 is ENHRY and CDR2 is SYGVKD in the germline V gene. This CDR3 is CAISEGREKLFF. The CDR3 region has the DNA TGTGCCATCAGTGAGGGGCGGGAAAAACTGTTTTTT.

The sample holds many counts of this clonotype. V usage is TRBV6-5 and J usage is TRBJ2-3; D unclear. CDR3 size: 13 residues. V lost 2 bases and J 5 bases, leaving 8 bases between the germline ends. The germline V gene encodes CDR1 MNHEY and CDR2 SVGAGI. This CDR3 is CASSYDLQDTQYF. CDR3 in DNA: TGTGCCAGCAGTTACGATTTACAAGATACGCAGTATTTT.

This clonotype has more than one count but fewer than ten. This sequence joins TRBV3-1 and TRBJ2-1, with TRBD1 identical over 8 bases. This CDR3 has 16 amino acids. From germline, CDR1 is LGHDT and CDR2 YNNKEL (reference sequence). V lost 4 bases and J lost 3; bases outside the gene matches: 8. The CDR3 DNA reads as TGTGCCAGCAGCCCAGAGGGGACAGGACTCTACAATGAGCAGTTCTTC. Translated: CASSPEGTGLYNEQFF.

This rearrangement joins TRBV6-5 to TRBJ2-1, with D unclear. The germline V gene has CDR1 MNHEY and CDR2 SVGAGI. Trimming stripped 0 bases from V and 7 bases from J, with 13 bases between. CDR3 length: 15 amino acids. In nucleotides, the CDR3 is TGTGCCAGCAGTTACTCGACATTTCCATCTAATGAGCAGTTCTTC. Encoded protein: CASSYSTFPSNEQFF.

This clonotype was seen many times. The CDR3 DNA follows: TGCGCCAGCAGCCTAGGAGACAATGAGCAGTTCTTC. Its translation is CASSLGDNEQFF. The rearrangement joins TRBV5-1 to TRBJ2-1; D is ambiguous. The CDR3 totals 12 residues. Germline V lookup: CDR1 SGHRS, CDR2 YFSETQ. V dropped 4 bases and J dropped 5 bases, with 7 bases sitting between them.

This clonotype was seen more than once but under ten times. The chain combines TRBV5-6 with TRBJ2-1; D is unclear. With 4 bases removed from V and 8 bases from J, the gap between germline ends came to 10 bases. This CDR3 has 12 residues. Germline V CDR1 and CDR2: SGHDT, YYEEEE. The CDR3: CASSEDRDEQFF. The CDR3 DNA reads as TGTGCCAGCAGCGAAGACCGGGATGAGCAGTTCTTC. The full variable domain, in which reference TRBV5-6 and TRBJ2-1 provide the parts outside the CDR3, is DAGVTQSPTHLIKTRGQQVTLRCSPKSGHDTVSWYQQALGQGPQFIFQYYEEEERQRGNFPDRFSGHQFPNYSSELNVNALLLGDSALYLCASSEDRDEQFFGPGTRLTVL.

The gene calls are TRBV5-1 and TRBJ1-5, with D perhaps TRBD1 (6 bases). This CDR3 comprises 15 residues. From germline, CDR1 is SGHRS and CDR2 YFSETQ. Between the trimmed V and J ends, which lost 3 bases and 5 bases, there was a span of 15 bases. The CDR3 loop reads CASSSGGGIDQPQHF. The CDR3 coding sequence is TGCGCCAGCAGCTCCGGAGGGGGGATAGATCAGCCCCAGCATTTT.

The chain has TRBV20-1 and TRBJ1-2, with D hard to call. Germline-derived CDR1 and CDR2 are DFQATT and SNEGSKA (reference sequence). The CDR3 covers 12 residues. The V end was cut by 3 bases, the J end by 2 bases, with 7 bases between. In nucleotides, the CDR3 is TGCAGTGCTAGCCGTCAGAACTATGGCTACACCTTC. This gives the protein CSASRQNYGYTF.

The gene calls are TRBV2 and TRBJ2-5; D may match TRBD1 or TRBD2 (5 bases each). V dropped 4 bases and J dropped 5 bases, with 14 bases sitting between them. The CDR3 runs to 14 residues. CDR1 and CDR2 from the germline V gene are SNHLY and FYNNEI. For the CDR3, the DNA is TGTGCCAGCAGTGTCTTAGGGGACGGTGAGACCCAGTACTTC. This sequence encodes CASSVLGDGETQYF.

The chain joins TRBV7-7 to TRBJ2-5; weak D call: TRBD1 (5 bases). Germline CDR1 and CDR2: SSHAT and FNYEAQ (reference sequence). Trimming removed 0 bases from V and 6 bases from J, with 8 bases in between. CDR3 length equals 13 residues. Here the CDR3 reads CASSLAREKTQYF. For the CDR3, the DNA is TGTGCCAGCAGCTTAGCCAGGGAAAAGACCCAGTACTTC. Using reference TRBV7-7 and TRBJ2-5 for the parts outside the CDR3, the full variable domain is GAGVSQSPRYKVTKRGQDVTLRCDPISSHATLYWYQQALGQGPEFLTYFNYEAQPDKSGLPSDRFSAERPEGSISTLTIQRTEQRDSAMYRCASSLAREKTQYFGPGTRLLVL.

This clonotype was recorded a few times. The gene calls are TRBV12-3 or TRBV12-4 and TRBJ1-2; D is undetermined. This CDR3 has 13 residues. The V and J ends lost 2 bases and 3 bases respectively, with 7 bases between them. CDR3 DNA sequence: TGTGCCAGCAGTTTACAGGAACACTATGGCTACACCTTC. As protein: CASSLQEHYGYTF.

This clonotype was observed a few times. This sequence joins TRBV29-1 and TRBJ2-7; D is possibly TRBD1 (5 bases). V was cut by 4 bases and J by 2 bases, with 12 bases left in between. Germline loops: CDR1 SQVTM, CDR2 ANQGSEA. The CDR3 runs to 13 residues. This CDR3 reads CSVVRQTPYEQYF. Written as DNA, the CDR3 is TGCAGCGTTGTTAGACAGACTCCCTACGAGCAGTACTTC.

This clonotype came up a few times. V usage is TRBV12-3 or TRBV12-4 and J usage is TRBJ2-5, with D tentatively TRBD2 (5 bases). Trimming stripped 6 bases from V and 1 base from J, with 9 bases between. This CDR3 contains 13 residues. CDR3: CASRIGLQETQYF. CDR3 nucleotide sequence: TGTGCCAGCAGGATAGGACTCCAAGAGACCCAGTACTTC.